This TCR beta chain is drawn from a study of T cell changes during pregnancy in multiple sclerosis (dated by TCRdb to 2018 to 2020). Looking at the study overall: The study looked at changes in the T cell repertoire across pregnancy in women with multiple sclerosis.

Libraries were constructed by the immunoSEQ multiplex PCR assay. TCRdb's version of the immuneACCESS table is confined to in-frame rearrangements and falls short of the full clone set. An unresolved V gene accounts for under half of the shortfall where checked; the remainder is of unknown origin. This sample lists approximately 100,000 clones; 85% to 95% were detected once. Around 1.5% of the sample goes to the ten largest clones. V gives up 4 bases and J gives up 9 bases, and the segment between their germline ends measures 11 bases. The CDR1 and CDR2 encoded by the germline V gene are KGHSH and LQKENI. Reading from cysteine to phenylalanine, the CDR3 counts 12 amino acids. This entry keeps only the CDR3 DNA: 36 bases, framed from base 1. As concerns this clone: The target of this receptor is not known. Within one base of it there is no much larger clone, and no base qualities were kept.

Here the sequenced sample was peripheral blood, taken after pregnancy. The sequence links TRBV18 to TRBJ2-3; TRBD1 might be the D gene, on 5 matching bases. The TCR sequence derives from a female donor with multiple sclerosis, enrolled in a pregnancy study. The CDR3 reads as follows: CASSRLGETQYF. The nucleotide sequence is given as TGTGCCAGCTCACGCCTAGGGGAAACGCAGTATTTT.